This T cell receptor beta chain is drawn from a study of control samples from healthy donors and cancer patients (TCRdb year 2020). Inclusive of the bounding cysteine and phenylalanine, the CDR3 is 14 residues long. Only CDR3 DNA is held: 42 bases, read in frame from base 1. V is trimmed back by 3 bases and J by 6 bases, and the junction contains 5 bases that no gene match accounts for. CDR1 and CDR2, looked up from the germline V gene (reference sequence), are GTSNPN and SVGIG. The method behind the library was the immunoSEQ multiplex PCR assay. TCRdb retrieved this table from immuneACCESS and kept in-frame rearrangements only. Not all clones are present; in checked studies, unresolved V genes account for under half, and no reason is known for the remainder. The sample data list approximately 110,000 clones, and approximately 90% of these were observed just once. Roughly 4% of the sample comes from the top ten.

Comments on this clone: The antigen it recognizes is unknown. No base quality values were provided; no much bigger clone lies one nucleotide off.

The chain is assembled from TRBV30 and TRBJ1-6, with 7 bases in between that match TRBD1. The clonotype was recovered from a human donor in good health. The donor label of this sample is uncertain. The source material was blood. The CDR3 is CAWRMGQRNSPLHF. DNA sequence: TGTGCCTGGAGAATGGGACAGCGTAATTCACCCCTCCACTTT. With the rest looked up from the reference TRBV30 and TRBJ1-6 genes rather than sequenced, the full variable domain is SQTIHQWPATLVQPVGSPLSLECTVEGTSNPNLYWYRQAAGRGLQLLFYSVGIGQISSEVPQNLSASRPQDRQFILSSKKLLLSDSGFYLCAWRMGQRNSPLHFGNGTRLTVT.